What follows describes a single T cell receptor (beta chain). The sample belongs to a study of blood T cell repertoires in COVID-19. Study-wide context: Samples of COVID-19 (acute and convalescent) were obtained from the United States, Italy and Spain. Sources were T cells, B-cell-depleted T cells, or PBMCs; the material itself was cDNA or gDNA.

In the authors' workflow: Amplifying reference gene primers gave estimates of nucleated cell counts. The assay was immunoSEQ multiplex PCR, and TCRdb's table has in-frame clones only and misses some. V, J and clone size reflect that table, while D and trimming were determined from the DNA. The sample records a few hundred thousand clones, approximately 90% being singletons. Sequenced material: peripheral blood. The source of this sequence is a woman in her 40s with acute or convalescent COVID-19.

The chain's CDR3 is CATSGQLNQPQHF. The CDR3, as DNA: TGTGCCACCAGTGGACAGCTCAATCAGCCCCAGCATTTT. The chain recombines TRBV24-1 with TRBJ1-5, with D possibly being TRBD1 (5 bases). Trimming cost V 5 bases and J 3 bases, with 7 bases left between them. The CDR3 totals 13 residues. CDR1 and CDR2 from the germline V gene are KGHDR and SFDVKD.